This TCR beta chain was sequenced in a study of CD8+ T cells in alopecia areata. The authors extracted RNA and reverse transcribed it into cDNA as the sequencing template. TCRdb's copy holds only in-frame clones and misses some; the assay was immunoSEQ multiplex PCR. The sample was found to contain around 100,000 clones, and every one recurs. Trimming shortened V by 1 base and J by 1 base, and 10 bases separated the two germline ends. Germline lookup yields CDR1 SNHLY and CDR2 FYNGKV (reference sequence). The CDR3 has 15 residues. Whole-study results and caveats: Resident alphabeta T cells of normal skin are also sequenced in scalp samples.

Points on this clone: Its target is not known. Mouse gene names apply. The CDR3 extends 4 residues past the end of the read, so its final part is completed from the germline J gene.

The sample consisted of lesional skin. This clonotype was obtained from a C3H/HeJ mouse with alopecia areata. For the strain, the MHC haplotype given is H2-k. The chain uses TRBV3 and TRBJ1-1; no clear D. This CDR3 is CASSLGDNQNTEVFF. CDR3 DNA, as far as it was read: TGTGCCAGCAGCTTAGGAGACAATCAAAACACA.